The rows below give T cell receptor beta chains drawn from one sample of a study of memory CD4+ T cells and cytomegalovirus serostatus. The assay was immunoSEQ multiplex PCR, and TCRdb's table has in-frame clones only and misses some. The table has fewer than 75,000 clones, 70% to 80% seen once; the top ten hold less than 0.9%. The sample taken for sequencing was memory CD4+ T cells from blood. These receptors were taken from an adult in good health and CMV-seronegative. Both conserved end residues are part of each CDR3. Fields, in order: V gene, clone size, D gene, J gene, CDR3 protein, CDR3 DNA. A D gene is named only where the DNA matches it firmly. Size is omitted from some rows. Given values are once, few, many or a class for expanded clones.

>TRBV28|NA|TRBD2|TRBJ2-4
CASSFASGGIQYF
TGTGCCAGCAGTTTCGCTAGCGGGGGCATTCAGTACTTC
>TRBV28|NA|NA|TRBJ1-1
CASSFSRAGDTEAFF
TGTGCCAGCAGTTTTAGTCGGGCAGGGGACACTGAAGCTTTCTTT
>TRBV4-1|few|NA|TRBJ2-1
CASSPDLNEQFF
TGCGCCAGCAGCCCCGACTTGAATGAGCAGTTCTTC
>TRBV29-1|NA|NA|TRBJ1-4
CSVARRQVGGMANEKLFF
TGCAGCGTTGCGAGGCGCCAGGTGGGGGGCATGGCTAATGAAAAACTGTTTTTT
>TRBV5-5|NA|NA|TRBJ1-3
CASSLATGSGNTIYF
TGTGCCAGCAGCTTGGCCACAGGCTCTGGAAACACCATATATTTT
>TRBV6-5|NA|NA|TRBJ2-1
CASAPTGGSYNEQFF
TGTGCCAGTGCTCCGACAGGTGGGTCCTACAATGAGCAGTTCTTC
>TRBV20-1|NA|TRBD1|TRBJ2-7
CSAHRGYEQYF
TGCAGTGCTCACAGGGGTTACGAGCAGTACTTC
>TRBV19|NA|NA|TRBJ1-1
CASRGGQTNLNTEAFF
TGTGCCAGTAGGGGCGGGCAGACAAATTTGAACACTGAAGCTTTCTTT
>TRBV19|NA|TRBD1|TRBJ1-2
CASSTTGVHYGYTF
TGTGCCAGTAGTACCACAGGGGTGCACTATGGCTACACCTTC
>TRBV7-8|NA|NA|TRBJ2-2
CASSYLVGQGGITGELFF
TGTGCCAGCAGCTACCTCGTCGGGCAGGGAGGTATTACCGGGGAGCTGTTTTTT
>TRBV7-2|NA|NA|TRBJ2-2
CASSLGQRNTGELFF
TGTGCCAGCAGCCTAGGACAGCGGAACACCGGGGAGCTGTTTTTT
>TRBV6-1|few|TRBD1|TRBJ1-5
CASSEASGGRQPQHF
TGTGCCAGCAGTGAAGCGTCAGGGGGCCGGCAGCCCCAGCATTTT
>TRBV6-1|NA|TRBD2|TRBJ2-7
CASSEAEAGFYEQYF
TGTGCCAGCAGTGAAGCTGAAGCGGGATTCTACGAGCAGTACTTC
>TRBV5-1|NA|NA|TRBJ2-2
CASRPGAGIGELFF
TGCGCCAGCAGGCCCGGGGCAGGGATCGGGGAGCTGTTTTTT
>TRBV28|NA|NA|TRBJ2-7
CASGGYEQYF
TGTGCCAGCGGGGGTTACGAGCAGTACTTC
>TRBV6-1|NA|NA|TRBJ1-1
CASTPGALITEAFF
TGTGCCAGCACCCCAGGGGCCCTGATTACTGAAGCTTTCTTT
>TRBV7-8|few|TRBD1|TRBJ2-3
CASSFGTGTGLTDTQYF
TGTGCCAGCAGCTTCGGGACAGGGACAGGGCTGACAGATACGCAGTATTTT
>TRBV19|NA|NA|TRBJ2-1
CASSIVPGEQFF
TGTGCCAGTAGTATAGTGCCAGGTGAGCAGTTCTTC
>TRBV6-5|NA|TRBD1|TRBJ1-1
CASSYSDRGAEAFF
TGTGCCAGCAGTTACTCCGACAGGGGGGCTGAAGCTTTCTTT
>TRBV5-4|NA|TRBD1|TRBJ1-4
CASSLGDRAGMEKLFF
TGTGCCAGCAGCTTGGGTGACAGGGCGGGAATGGAAAAACTGTTTTTT
>TRBV2|NA|NA|TRBJ2-4
CASSEKVVGAKNIQYF
TGTGCCAGCAGTGAAAAGGTCGTTGGGGCCAAAAACATTCAGTACTTC
>TRBV19|NA|NA|TRBJ1-3
CASRRDRSSGNTIYF
TGTGCCAGTAGGCGAGACAGGAGCTCTGGAAACACCATATATTTT
>TRBV6-6|NA|NA|TRBJ2-2
CASSYSMTGNGELFF
TGTGCCAGCAGTTACTCGATGACGGGGAACGGGGAGCTGTTTTTT
>TRBV6-6|NA|TRBD1|TRBJ1-2
CASSPSTGKDGYTF
TGTGCCAGCAGTCCATCGACAGGGAAAGACGGCTACACCTTC
>TRBV19|NA|TRBD1|TRBJ1-2
CASSTWTGEYGYTF
TGTGCCAGTAGTACCTGGACAGGGGAATATGGCTACACCTTC
>TRBV5-1|once|TRBD2|TRBJ2-2
CASSSLAGGPNTGELFF
TGCGCCAGCAGTTCATTAGCGGGGGGGCCTAACACCGGGGAGCTGTTTTTT
>TRBV7-9|few|NA|TRBJ2-2
CASSQGQVTGELFF
TGTGCCAGCAGTCAGGGACAAGTCACCGGGGAGCTGTTTTTT
>TRBV6-1|NA|NA|TRBJ1-5
CASSEGGTGQPQHF
TGTGCCAGCAGTGAAGGGGGAACCGGTCAGCCCCAGCATTTT
>TRBV7-9|NA|NA|TRBJ1-2
CASLPYVSRVEGGYTF
TGTGCCAGCCTCCCCTACGTTTCCAGGGTCGAGGGTGGCTACACCTTC